What follows are 10 T cell receptor beta chains derived from one specimen sequenced in a study of T cell responses to AZD1222 COVID-19 vaccine. The repertoire was sequenced with immunoSEQ multiplex PCR; TCRdb's copy has only in-frame clones and lacks some. The table lists under 150,000 clones, approximately 91% of them singletons. Sequenced here: peripheral blood, sampled 28 days after the second AZD1222 dose. The receptors originated from an adult who received the AZD1222 COVID-19 vaccine.

The gene calls are TRBV6-5 and TRBJ2-7; 11 nucleotides match TRBD2. J gave up 4 bases and V 0 bases, and 5 bases lay outside the gene matches. This CDR3 region has 16 residues. Germline CDR1 reads MNHEY; CDR2 reads SVGAGI. The DNA of the CDR3 is TGTGCCAGCAGTTACTCAGCTAGCGGGGGGCGTTACGAGCAGTACTTC. Protein: CASSYSASGGRYEQYF.

V usage is TRBV7-9 and J usage is TRBJ2-7; 14 nucleotides match TRBD2. CDR1 is SEHNR and CDR2 is FQNEAQ in the germline V gene (reference sequence). The CDR3 contains 16 residues. Trimming at V came to 3 bases and at J to 0 bases, leaving 1 base not matched to a gene. The CDR3 nucleotides read TGTGCCAGCAGCTTGGGACTAGCGGGAGCCTCCTACGAGCAGTACTTC. Translation: CASSLGLAGASYEQYF.

The J gene is TRBJ1-5, the V gene TRBV5-8; 7 nucleotides agree with TRBD1. The trim removed 0 bases at V and 1 base at J, leaving 4 bases unmatched. Germline CDR1 is SGHTS and CDR2 is YDEGEE. The CDR3 extends over 16 amino acids. The CDR3 here is CASSLEGRGSNQPQHF. Here the CDR3 DNA reads TGTGCCAGCAGCTTGGAGGGCAGGGGGAGCAATCAGCCCCAGCATTTT.

The genes are TRBV6-2 or TRBV6-3 and TRBJ1-1, with unresolved D. CDR3 size: 13 residues. The germline gives CDR1 MNHEY, CDR2 SVGEGT. V dropped 0 bases and J dropped 1 base, with 3 bases sitting between them. The CDR3 DNA is TGTGCCAGCAGTTACTCTCGGAACACTGAAGCTTTCTTT. Translating it yields CASSYSRNTEAFF.

The rearrangement uses TRBV15 and TRBJ1-2; D perhaps matches TRBD1 (5 bases). The CDR3 has 15 residues. Looked up from germline, CDR1 is LNHNV and CDR2 is YYDKDF (reference sequence). Trimming took 3 bases from V and 7 from J, leaving 18 bases between them. The CDR3 sequence: CATSSPNHWGGGYTF. CDR3 sequence (DNA): TGTGCCACCAGCAGCCCAAACCACTGGGGCGGTGGCTACACCTTC.

J is TRBJ2-2 and V is TRBV2; 9 bases are a match to TRBD1. CDR1 and CDR2 from the germline V gene are SNHLY and FYNNEI. CDR3 length: 18 residues. V trimming: 4 bases; J trimming: 1 base; junction bases outside the gene matches: 10. The CDR3 reads CASSVNRGRAVNTGELFF. The CDR3 DNA is TGTGCCAGCAGTGTAAACAGGGGGCGCGCCGTGAACACCGGGGAGCTGTTTTTT.

This clone has more than one count but fewer than ten. The V gene is TRBV10-3, the J gene TRBJ1-5; D gene ambiguous. Germline V gene sequence: CDR1 ENHRY, CDR2 SYGVKD. V lost 3 bases to trimming and J lost 0 bases, with 6 bases between them. CDR3 size: 14 residues. CDR3 protein: CAISESDSNQPQHF. CDR3 sequence (DNA): TGTGCCATCAGTGAAAGCGATAGCAATCAGCCCCAGCATTTT.

The table lists this clone with a count of one. The genes are TRBV2 and TRBJ2-1; D is undetermined. Trimming pared 1 base from V and 1 base from J, leaving 14 bases between. CDR3 length: 17 residues. CDR1 is SNHLY and CDR2 is FYNNEI in the germline V gene. The CDR3 coding sequence is TGTGCCAGCAGTGAAGTTCGTAGGAGAAGATCCTACAATGAGCAGTTCTTC. It translates to CASSEVRRRRSYNEQFF.

V usage is TRBV19 and J usage is TRBJ1-6, with D maybe TRBD1 (5 bases). Trimming shortened V by 5 bases and J by 6 bases, and 8 bases separated the two germline ends. CDR3 length: 13 amino acids. CDR1 and CDR2 (germline): LNHDA, SQIVND (reference sequence). CDR3 sequence: CASSPGRNSPLHF. CDR3 nucleotide sequence: TGTGCCAGTAGTCCAGGGCGTAATTCACCCCTCCACTTT.

V and J are TRBV7-5 and TRBJ2-5; the tabulated D call, TRBD1, remains unverified against the DNA. TRBV7-5 counts as a pseudogene. This CDR3 has 15 residues. The CDR3 region has the DNA TGTGCCAGAAGCTGGGGGGGACAGGGGTGCGAGACCCAGTACTTC. Translated, it gives CARSWGGQGCETQYF.